The present TCR beta chain was sequenced within a study of Graves' ophthalmopathy and Graves' hyperthyroidism. Study results and limitations: It was with 65% to 71% sensitivity and around 72% specificity that the model predicted ophthalmopathy progression.

The ends were cut back, 2 bases at V and 7 bases at J, with 9 bases in the middle. Germline V gene sequence: CDR1 LNHDA, CDR2 SQIVND (reference sequence). The CDR3 has 14 amino acids. The study amplified TCR beta CDR3 regions using RNA transcripts. RT-PCR with HTBI primers came first, then second-round multiplex PCR. TCRdb reprocessed the multiplex PCR reads with MiXCR, giving one entry per CDR3 protein. The top ten clones hold about 4% of a sample with 560,000 or so distinct CDR3 sequences, 35% to 40% of them seen once. This clonotype was observed many times. Its antigen remains unidentified. Included hyperthyroidism patients were aged 18 to 65 and newly diagnosed (under 2 months' duration). Patients were left out if they had other autoimmune diseases, uncontrolled infections, pregnancy or lactation. Orbital computed tomography and thyroid ultrasound, along with TRAb, serum thyroxine and clinical symptoms, underpinned diagnosis.

Sample: peripheral blood or thyroid tissue (not recorded which). This TCR was recovered from an adult man with Graves' hyperthyroidism. The chain has TRBV19 and TRBJ1-6; D gene unclear. The CDR3 sequence is CASSIRAQNSPLHF. CDR3 DNA: TGTGCCAGTAGTATAAGAGCGCAGAATTCACCCCTCCACTTT. Combining the CDR3 with reference TRBV19 and TRBJ1-6 gives the whole variable domain DGGITQSPKYLFRKEGQNVTLSCEQNLNHDAMYWYRQDPGQGLRLIYYSQIVNDFQKGDIAEGYSVSREKKESFPLTVTSAQKNPTAFYLCASSIRAQNSPLHFGNGTRLTVT.